These 10 T cell receptor beta chains were sequenced from one sample in a study of response to subunit inactivated influenza vaccine. TCRdb independently ran MiXCR on the RT-PCR reads; one entry per CDR3 protein. In the table there are roughly 570,000 distinct CDR3 sequences, 13% to 15% of which are singletons. Sequencing was performed on PBMCs from blood, taken roughly 13 days after vaccination. These receptors all come from a middle-aged man who received an inactivated influenza vaccine.

The CDR3 protein is CAWTDRDTQYF. The CDR3, as DNA: TGTGCCTGGACAGACCGAGATACGCAGTATTTT. The rearrangement uses TRBV30 and TRBJ2-3, with D unclear. V lost 4 bases and J 5 bases, leaving 7 bases between the germline ends. This CDR3 is built from 11 residues. Germline CDR1 and CDR2: GTSNPN and SVGIG (reference sequence).

This clonotype was observed a few times. The chain links TRBV28 to TRBJ2-1; D tentatively fits TRBD1 or TRBD2 (5 bases each). The CDR3 sequence is 15 residues long. The germline CDR1 and CDR2 sequences are MDHEN and SYDVKM. Deletions cut 10 bases from V and 4 bases from J, with 20 bases between. In nucleotides, the CDR3 is TGTGCCACCTTGTTTTCGGGGCTACTATACAATGAGCAGTTCTTC. This encodes CATLFSGLLYNEQFF.

This clonotype occurred a few times. The chain recombines TRBV5-1 with TRBJ1-5; TRBD1 is a possible D gene (5 bases). Trimming took off 1 base at V and 1 base at J, with 9 bases between the two ends. The CDR3 is 15 residues long. Germline loops: CDR1 SGHRS, CDR2 YFSETQ. CDR3 region: CASSLWGPSNQPQHF. DNA of the CDR3: TGCGCCAGCAGCTTGTGGGGACCGAGCAATCAGCCCCAGCATTTT.

This clonotype was picked up many times. CDR3 bases: TGTGCCAGCAGCCGACAGTTCTACGAGCAGTACTTC. It translates to CASSRQFYEQYF. The rearrangement links TRBV28 to TRBJ2-7; TRBD1 might be the D (5 bases). CDR1 and CDR2 (germline): MDHEN, SYDVKM. The V gene lost 6 bases and the J gene lost 3 bases, with 9 bases spanning the gap. The CDR3 runs to 12 residues.

This clonotype was counted between two and nine times. In DNA form, the CDR3 reads TGCAGCGTTGTAAAAGATTATGGCTACACCTTC. Translated: CSVVKDYGYTF. This chain uses TRBV29-1 with TRBJ1-2; D gene uncertain. Germline V CDR1 and CDR2: SQVTM, ANQGSEA. The V end was cut by 4 bases, the J end by 5 bases, with 8 bases between. This CDR3 is 11 amino acids long.

The genes are TRBV6-1 and TRBJ1-3; 7 bases are a match to TRBD1. Germline lookup yields CDR1 MNHNS and CDR2 SASEGT. The CDR3 spans 16 residues. Trimming at V came to 6 bases and at J to 0 bases, leaving 8 bases not matched to a gene. CDR3 nucleotide sequence: TGTGCCAGCAGCCCACAGGGGACTCTCTCTGGAAACACCATATATTTT. Translated: CASSPQGTLSGNTIYF.

Many counts were recorded for this clonotype. The rearrangement links TRBV5-1 to TRBJ2-1; 11 positions agree with TRBD2. The length of the CDR3 is 15 residues. V lost 4 bases and J lost 4; bases outside the gene matches: 4. The germline V gene encodes CDR1 SGHRS and CDR2 YFSETQ. The CDR3, as DNA: TGCGCCAGCAGCACCACTAGCGGGGGATACAATGAGCAGTTCTTC. This gives the protein CASSTTSGGYNEQFF.

This chain joins TRBV19 and TRBJ1-5, with D hard to call. The germline V gene encodes CDR1 LNHDA and CDR2 SQIVND (reference sequence). V lost 7 bases, J lost 6 bases, and 16 bases lay in between. This CDR3 is 14 amino acids long. CDR3 nucleotides: TGTGCCAGTACCACACCCTGGGGTGGTCAGCCCCAGCATTTT. Amino acids: CASTTPWGGQPQHF. The entire variable domain, with the rest obtained from reference TRBV19 and TRBJ1-5, is as follows: DGGITQSPKYLFRKEGQNVTLSCEQNLNHDAMYWYRQDPGQGLRLIYYSQIVNDFQKGDIAEGYSVSREKKESFPLTVTSAQKNPTAFYLCASTTPWGGQPQHFGDGTRLSIL.

Many counts were recorded for this clonotype. J is TRBJ2-1 and V is TRBV9; 8 bases align to TRBD2. In germline, CDR1 is SGDLS, CDR2 YYNGEE. With 0 bases clipped from V and 12 bases from J, the junction kept 8 bases outside the gene matches. The CDR3 is 14 residues long. The CDR3 sequence: CASSVDTSGQGQFF. The CDR3 DNA sequence: TGTGCCAGCAGCGTAGATACTAGCGGACAAGGGCAGTTCTTC.

This clonotype has a handful of counts. The V and J genes are TRBV20-1 and TRBJ2-2; weak D call: TRBD2 (5 bases). The CDR3 runs to 14 residues. V dropped 3 bases and J dropped 2 bases, with 10 bases sitting between them. Germline CDR1 is DFQATT and CDR2 is SNEGSKA (reference sequence). CDR3 sequence: CSASGELNTGELFF. The CDR3, as DNA: TGCAGTGCTAGTGGGGAGCTCAACACCGGGGAGCTGTTTTTT.